These 4 T cell receptor beta chains share one sample of origin, sequenced in a study of shared clonotypes between healthy human individuals. This table comes from immunoSEQ multiplex PCR, and its TCRdb copy is limited to in-frame clones, with some not included. The sample has roughly 110,000 clones, 68% seen once. Material: memory CD8+ T cells sorted from blood. Sample subset: CD45RO+ cells pooled with CCR7-negative TemRA cells. The receptors shown here come from a woman in her thirties in good health.

The V gene is TRBV5-1, the J gene TRBJ2-7; tentatively, D is TRBD1 (6 bases). Trimming removed 1 base from V and 2 bases from J, with 10 bases in between. CDR1 is SGHRS, CDR2 YFSETQ, per germline. The CDR3 extends over 14 amino acids. CDR3 in amino acids: CASSLTGNTYEQYF. The CDR3 nucleotides read TGCGCCAGCAGCTTGACAGGGAATACCTACGAGCAGTACTTC.

The rearrangement joins TRBV7-2 to TRBJ1-2; D call uncertain. Germline-derived CDR1 and CDR2 are SGHTA and FQGNSA. The CDR3 runs to 12 residues. The ends were cut back, 5 bases at V and 3 bases at J, with 7 bases in the middle. The CDR3 loop is CASSGEYYGYTF. CDR3 nucleotides: TGTGCCAGCAGCGGGGAGTACTATGGCTACACCTTC.

This clone came up a few times. The rearrangement links TRBV7-2 to TRBJ2-7; no definite D call. The CDR3 totals 16 residues. V lost 5 bases and J 0 bases, leaving 17 bases between the germline ends. Germline V gene lookup returns CDR1 SGHTA and CDR2 FQGNSA. CDR3 sequence: CASSQDLGKGSYEQYF. For the CDR3, the DNA is TGTGCCAGCAGCCAAGATCTGGGGAAGGGCTCCTACGAGCAGTACTTC. Full variable domain (remainder filled in from reference TRBV7-2 and TRBJ2-7): GAGVSQSPSNKVTEKGKDVELRCDPISGHTALYWYRQSLGQGLEFLIYFQGNSAPDKSGLPSDRFSAERTGGSVSTLTIQRTQQEDSAVYLCASSQDLGKGSYEQYFGPGTRLTVT.

The chain uses TRBV14 and TRBJ1-4; the D gene is possibly TRBD1 (5 bases). The CDR3 extends over 12 amino acids. In germline, CDR1 is SGHDN, CDR2 FVKESK. V lost 4 bases and J lost 15, with 15 bases in between. The CDR3 spells CASSPGFGAVFF. Written as DNA, the CDR3 is TGTGCCAGCAGCCCAGGATTCGGGGCGGTGTTTTTT.